The clone carrying this T cell receptor beta chain was detected only a few times. MiXCR was run by TCRdb on the 5' RACE reads, yielding one entry per CDR3 protein. The repertoire holds about 190,000 distinct CDR3 sequences, approximately 16% seen once, with 40% to 45% in the top ten. V lost 9 bases and J 6 bases, leaving 18 bases between the germline ends. The length of the CDR3 is 14 residues. Germline CDR1 is MNHNS and CDR2 is SASEGT. The data were obtained in a study of identical twins. These sequences were also reported in another study, on T cells expressing NK-cell markers. That work contributes: The authors derived TCR beta repertoires from sorted CD3+CD56+NKG2C+, CD3+CD56+NKG2C- and CD3+CD56-NKG2C+ T cells. Clarity on HCMV specificity was lacking for the expanded NKG2C+ T cell clones.

The chain combines TRBV6-1 with TRBJ2-1; D is ambiguous. This TCR was sampled from a woman between 18 and 29 years old in good health. The sequenced sample was CD8+ T cells sorted from blood. The CDR3 sequence: CASYSGPGLNEQFF. As DNA, the CDR3 is TGTGCCAGTTATTCCGGGCCAGGTCTCAATGAGCAGTTCTTC.